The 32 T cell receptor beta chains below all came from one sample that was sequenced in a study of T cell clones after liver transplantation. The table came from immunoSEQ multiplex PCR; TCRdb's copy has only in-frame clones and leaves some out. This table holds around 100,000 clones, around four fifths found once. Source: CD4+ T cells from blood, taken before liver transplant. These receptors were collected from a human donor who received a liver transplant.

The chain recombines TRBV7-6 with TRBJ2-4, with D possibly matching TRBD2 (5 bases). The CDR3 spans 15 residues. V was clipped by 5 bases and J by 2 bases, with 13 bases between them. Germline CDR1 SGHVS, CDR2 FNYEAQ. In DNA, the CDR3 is TGTGCCAGCAGCACCCGACCGGGGTCCAAAAACATTCAGTACTTC. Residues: CASSTRPGSKNIQYF. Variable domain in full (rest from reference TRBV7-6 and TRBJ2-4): GAGVSQSPRYKVTKRGQDVALRCDPISGHVSLYWYRQALGQGPEFLTYFNYEAQQDKSGLPNDRFSAERPEGSISTLTIQRTEQRDSAMYRCASSTRPGSKNIQYFGAGTRLSVL.

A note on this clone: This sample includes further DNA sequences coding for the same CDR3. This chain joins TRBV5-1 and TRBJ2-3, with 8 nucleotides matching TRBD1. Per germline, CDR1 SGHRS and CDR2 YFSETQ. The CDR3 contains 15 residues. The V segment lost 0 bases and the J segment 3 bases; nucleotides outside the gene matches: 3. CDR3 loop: CASSLAGTGTDTQYF. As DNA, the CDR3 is TGCGCCAGCAGCTTGGCCGGGACAGGAACAGATACGCAGTATTTT.

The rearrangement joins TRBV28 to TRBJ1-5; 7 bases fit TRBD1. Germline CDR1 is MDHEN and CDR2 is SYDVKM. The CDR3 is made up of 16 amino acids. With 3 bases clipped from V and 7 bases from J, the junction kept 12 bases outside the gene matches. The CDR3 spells CASSFFAGGSGQPQHF. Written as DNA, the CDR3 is TGTGCCAGCAGTTTCTTTGCAGGGGGGTCCGGGCAGCCCCAGCATTTT.

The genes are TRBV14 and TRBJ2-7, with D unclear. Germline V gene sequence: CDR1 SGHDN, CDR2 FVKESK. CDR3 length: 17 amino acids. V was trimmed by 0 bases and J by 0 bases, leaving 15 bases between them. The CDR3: CASSQDLSPGYSYEQYF. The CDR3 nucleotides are TGTGCCAGCAGCCAAGATCTTAGCCCGGGCTACTCCTACGAGCAGTACTTC.

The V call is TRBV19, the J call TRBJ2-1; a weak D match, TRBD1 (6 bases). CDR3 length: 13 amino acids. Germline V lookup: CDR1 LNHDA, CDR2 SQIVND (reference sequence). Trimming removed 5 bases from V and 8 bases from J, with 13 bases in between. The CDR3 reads CASSPGRGYEQFF. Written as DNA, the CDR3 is TGTGCCAGTAGTCCCGGCAGGGGCTATGAGCAGTTCTTC. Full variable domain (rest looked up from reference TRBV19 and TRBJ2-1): DGGITQSPKYLFRKEGQNVTLSCEQNLNHDAMYWYRQDPGQGLRLIYYSQIVNDFQKGDIAEGYSVSREKKESFPLTVTSAQKNPTAFYLCASSPGRGYEQFFGPGTRLTVL.

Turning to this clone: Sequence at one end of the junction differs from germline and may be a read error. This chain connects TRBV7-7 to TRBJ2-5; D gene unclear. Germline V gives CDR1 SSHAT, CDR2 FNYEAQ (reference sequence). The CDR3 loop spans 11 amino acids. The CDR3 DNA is TGTGCCAGCAGCTTGAACCGCGAAGTGCACTTC. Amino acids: CASSLNREVHF. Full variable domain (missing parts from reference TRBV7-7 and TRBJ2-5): GAGVSQSPRYKVTKRGQDVTLRCDPISSHATLYWYQQALGQGPEFLTYFNYEAQPDKSGLPSDRFSAERPEGSISTLTIQRTEQRDSAMYRCASSLNREVHFGPGTRLLVL.

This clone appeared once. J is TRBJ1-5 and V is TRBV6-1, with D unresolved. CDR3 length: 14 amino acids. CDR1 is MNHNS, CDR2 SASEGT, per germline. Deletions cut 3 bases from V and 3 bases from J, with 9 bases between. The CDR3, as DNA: TGTGCCAGCAGTGATAACGGATTCAATCAGCCCCAGCATTTT. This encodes CASSDNGFNQPQHF.

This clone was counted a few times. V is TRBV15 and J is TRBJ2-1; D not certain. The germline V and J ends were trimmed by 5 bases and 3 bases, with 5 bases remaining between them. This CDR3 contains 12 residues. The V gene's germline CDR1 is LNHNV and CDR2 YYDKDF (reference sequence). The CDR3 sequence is CATSVGYNEQFF. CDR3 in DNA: TGTGCCACCAGCGTAGGCTACAATGAGCAGTTCTTC.

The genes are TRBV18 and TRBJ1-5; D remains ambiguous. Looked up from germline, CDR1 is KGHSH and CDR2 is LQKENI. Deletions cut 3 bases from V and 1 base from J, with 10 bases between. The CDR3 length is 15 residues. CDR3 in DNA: TGTGCCAGCTCACCTACGGTTAGGAGCAATCAGCCCCAGCATTTT. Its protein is CASSPTVRSNQPQHF.

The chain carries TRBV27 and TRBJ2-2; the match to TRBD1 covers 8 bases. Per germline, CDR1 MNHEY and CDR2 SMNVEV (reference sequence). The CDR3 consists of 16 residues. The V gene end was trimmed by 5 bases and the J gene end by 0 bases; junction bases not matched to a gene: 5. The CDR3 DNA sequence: TGTGCCAGCAGTAAAAGGACAGGGACGAACACCGGGGAGCTGTTTTTT. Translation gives CASSKRTGTNTGELFF.

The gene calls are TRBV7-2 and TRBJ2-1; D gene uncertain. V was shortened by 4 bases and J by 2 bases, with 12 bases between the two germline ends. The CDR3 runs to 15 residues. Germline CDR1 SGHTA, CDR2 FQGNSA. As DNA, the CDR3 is TGTGCCAGCAGCTCCGCCTATCCGACCTACAATGAGCAGTTCTTC. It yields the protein CASSSAYPTYNEQFF.

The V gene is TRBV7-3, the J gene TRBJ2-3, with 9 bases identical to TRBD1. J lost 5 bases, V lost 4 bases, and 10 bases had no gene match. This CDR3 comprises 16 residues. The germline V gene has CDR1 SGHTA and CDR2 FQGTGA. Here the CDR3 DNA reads TGTGCCAGCAGCTACAGGGGGCTTGAGGAGATAGATACGCAGTATTTT. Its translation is CASSYRGLEEIDTQYF.

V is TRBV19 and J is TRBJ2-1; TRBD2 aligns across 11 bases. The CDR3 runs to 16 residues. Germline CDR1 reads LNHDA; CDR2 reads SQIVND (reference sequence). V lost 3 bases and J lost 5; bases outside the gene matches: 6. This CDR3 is CASSITSGGPDNEQFF. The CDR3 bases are TGTGCCAGTAGTATCACTAGCGGGGGCCCCGACAATGAGCAGTTCTTC.

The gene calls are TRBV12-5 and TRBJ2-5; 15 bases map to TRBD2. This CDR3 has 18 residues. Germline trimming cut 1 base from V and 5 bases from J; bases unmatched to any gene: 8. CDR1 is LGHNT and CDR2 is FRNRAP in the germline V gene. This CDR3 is CASGLGRTSGGAEETQYF. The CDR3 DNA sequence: TGTGCTAGTGGTTTGGGCCGGACTAGCGGGGGGGCTGAGGAGACCCAGTACTTC.

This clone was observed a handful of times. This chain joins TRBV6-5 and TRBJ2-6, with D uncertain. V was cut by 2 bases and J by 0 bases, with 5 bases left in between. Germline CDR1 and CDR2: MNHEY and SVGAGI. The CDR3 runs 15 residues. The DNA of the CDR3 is TGTGCCAGCAGTTACCTAAGCTCTGGGGCCAACGTCCTGACTTTC. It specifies CASSYLSSGANVLTF.

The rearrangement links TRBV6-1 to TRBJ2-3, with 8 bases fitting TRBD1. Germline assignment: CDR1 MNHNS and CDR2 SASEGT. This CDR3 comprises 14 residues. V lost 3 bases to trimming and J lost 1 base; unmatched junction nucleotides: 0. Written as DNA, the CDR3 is TGTGCCAGCAGTGAGGGACAGGGCACAGATACGCAGTATTTT. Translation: CASSEGQGTDTQYF.

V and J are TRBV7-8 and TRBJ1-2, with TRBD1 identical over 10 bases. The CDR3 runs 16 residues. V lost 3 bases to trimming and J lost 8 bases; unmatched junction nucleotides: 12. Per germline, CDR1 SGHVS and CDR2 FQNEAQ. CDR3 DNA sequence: TGTGCCAGCAGCTTTTCGGGGACAGGGGATCAGAAGGGCTACACCTTC. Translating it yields CASSFSGTGDQKGYTF.

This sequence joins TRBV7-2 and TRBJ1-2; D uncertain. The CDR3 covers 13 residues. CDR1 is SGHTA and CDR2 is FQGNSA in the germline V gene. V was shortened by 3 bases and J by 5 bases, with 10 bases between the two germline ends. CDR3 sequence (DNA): TGTGCCAGCAGCTTCGACGGACGTTATGGCTACACCTTC. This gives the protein CASSFDGRYGYTF.

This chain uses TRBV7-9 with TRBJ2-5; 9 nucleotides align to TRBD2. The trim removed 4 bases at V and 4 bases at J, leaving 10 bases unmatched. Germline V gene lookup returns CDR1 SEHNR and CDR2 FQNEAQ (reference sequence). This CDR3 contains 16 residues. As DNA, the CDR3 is TGTGCCAGCAGCTCCCCGCGGGGGGGATATAGAGAGACCCAGTACTTC. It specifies CASSSPRGGYRETQYF.

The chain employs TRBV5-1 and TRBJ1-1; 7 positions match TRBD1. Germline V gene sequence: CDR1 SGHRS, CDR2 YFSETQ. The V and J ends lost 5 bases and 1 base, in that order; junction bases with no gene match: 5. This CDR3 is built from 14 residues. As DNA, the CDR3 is TGCGCCAGCAGAAGACAGGGCGGGAACACTGAAGCTTTCTTT. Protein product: CASRRQGGNTEAFF.

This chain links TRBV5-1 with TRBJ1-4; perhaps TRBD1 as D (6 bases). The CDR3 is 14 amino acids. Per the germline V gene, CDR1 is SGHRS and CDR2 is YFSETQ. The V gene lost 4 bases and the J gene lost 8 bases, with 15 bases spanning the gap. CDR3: CASSLDRSGEKLFF. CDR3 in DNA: TGCGCCAGCAGCCTGGACAGATCCGGCGAAAAACTGTTTTTT. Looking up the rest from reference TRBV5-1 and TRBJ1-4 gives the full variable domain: KAGVTQTPRYLIKTRGQQVTLSCSPISGHRSVSWYQQTPGQGLQFLFEYFSETQRNKGNFPGRFSGRQFSNSRSEMNVSTLELGDSALYLCASSLDRSGEKLFFGSGTQLSVL.

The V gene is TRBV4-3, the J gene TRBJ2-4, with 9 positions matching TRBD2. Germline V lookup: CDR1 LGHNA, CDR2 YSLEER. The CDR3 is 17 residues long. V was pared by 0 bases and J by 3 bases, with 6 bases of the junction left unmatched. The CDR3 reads CASSQDEAGGYKNIQYF. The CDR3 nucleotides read TGCGCCAGCAGCCAAGATGAAGCGGGGGGTTACAAAAACATTCAGTACTTC.

Written as DNA, the CDR3 is TGTGCCACCAGCAGAGATGGGGGAGCTGGGGCCAACGTCCTGACTTTC. Translating gives CATSRDGGAGANVLTF. The J gene is TRBJ2-6, the V gene TRBV15; the D call may be TRBD1 or TRBD2 (5 bases each). The CDR3 sequence is 16 residues long. The V and J ends lost 0 bases and 2 bases respectively, with 8 bases between them. CDR1 is LNHNV, CDR2 YYDKDF, per germline (reference sequence).

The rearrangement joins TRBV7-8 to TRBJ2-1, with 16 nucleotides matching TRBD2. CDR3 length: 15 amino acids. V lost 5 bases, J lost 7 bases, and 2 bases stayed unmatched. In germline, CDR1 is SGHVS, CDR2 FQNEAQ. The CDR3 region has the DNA TGTGCCAGCAGCCCGGGACTAGCGGGGGGGAATGAGCAGTTCTTC. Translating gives CASSPGLAGGNEQFF. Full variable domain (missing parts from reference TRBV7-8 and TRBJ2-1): GAGVSQSPRYKVAKRGQDVALRCDPISGHVSLFWYQQALGQGPEFLTYFQNEAQLDKSGLPSDRFFAERPEGSVSTLKIQRTQQEDSAVYLCASSPGLAGGNEQFFGPGTRLTVL.

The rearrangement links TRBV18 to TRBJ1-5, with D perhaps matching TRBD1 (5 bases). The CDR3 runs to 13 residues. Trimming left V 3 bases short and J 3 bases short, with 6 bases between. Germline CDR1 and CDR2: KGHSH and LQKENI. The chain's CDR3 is CASSPTANQPQHF. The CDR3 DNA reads TGTGCCAGCTCACCGACAGCCAATCAGCCCCAGCATTTT.

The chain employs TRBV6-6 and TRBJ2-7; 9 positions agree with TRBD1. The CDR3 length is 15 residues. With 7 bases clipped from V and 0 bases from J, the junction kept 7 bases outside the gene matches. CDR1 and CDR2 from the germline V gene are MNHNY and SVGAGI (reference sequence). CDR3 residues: CASTPGDRVSYEQYF. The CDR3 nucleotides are TGTGCCAGCACGCCGGGGGACAGGGTCTCCTACGAGCAGTACTTC.

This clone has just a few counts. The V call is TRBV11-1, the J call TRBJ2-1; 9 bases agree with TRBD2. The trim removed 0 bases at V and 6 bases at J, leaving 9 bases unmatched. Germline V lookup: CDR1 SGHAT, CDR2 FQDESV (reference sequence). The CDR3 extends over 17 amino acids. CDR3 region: CASSLAIGGGAGNEQFF. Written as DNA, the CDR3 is TGTGCCAGCAGCTTAGCGATCGGCGGGGGGGCAGGCAATGAGCAGTTCTTC.

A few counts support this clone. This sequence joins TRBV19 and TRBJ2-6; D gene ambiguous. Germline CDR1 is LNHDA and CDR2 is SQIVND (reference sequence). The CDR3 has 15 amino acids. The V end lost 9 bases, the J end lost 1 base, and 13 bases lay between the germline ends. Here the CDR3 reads CASRPSRSGANVLTF. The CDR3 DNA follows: TGTGCCAGCCGACCATCTAGATCTGGGGCCAACGTCCTGACTTTC.

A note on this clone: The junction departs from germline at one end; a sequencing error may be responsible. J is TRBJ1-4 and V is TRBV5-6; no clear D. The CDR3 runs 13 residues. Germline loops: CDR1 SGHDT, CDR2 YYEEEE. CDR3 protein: CASSFRGNERLFF. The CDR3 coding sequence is TGTGCCAGCAGCTTCCGTGGGAATGAAAGACTGTTTTTT.

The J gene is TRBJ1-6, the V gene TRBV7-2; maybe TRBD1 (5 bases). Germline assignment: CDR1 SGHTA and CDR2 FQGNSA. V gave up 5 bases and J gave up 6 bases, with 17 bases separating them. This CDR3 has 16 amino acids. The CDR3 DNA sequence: TGTGCCAGCAGCCCCGGCTTAAGGGGCCGTAATTCACCCCTCCACTTT. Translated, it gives CASSPGLRGRNSPLHF.

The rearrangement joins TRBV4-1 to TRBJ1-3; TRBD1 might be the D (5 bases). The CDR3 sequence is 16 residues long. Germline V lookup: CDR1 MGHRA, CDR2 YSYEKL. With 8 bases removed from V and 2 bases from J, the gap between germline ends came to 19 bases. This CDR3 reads CASSGSPGSTGNTIYF. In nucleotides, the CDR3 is TGCGCCAGCTCAGGGTCCCCGGGATCTACTGGAAACACCATATATTTT.

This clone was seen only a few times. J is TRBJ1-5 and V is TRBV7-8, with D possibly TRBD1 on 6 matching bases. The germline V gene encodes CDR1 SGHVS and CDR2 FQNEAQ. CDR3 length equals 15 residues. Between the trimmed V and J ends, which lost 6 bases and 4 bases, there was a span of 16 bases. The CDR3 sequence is CASSTRGGDNQPQHF. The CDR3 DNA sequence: TGTGCCAGCAGTACTAGAGGGGGGGATAATCAGCCCCAGCATTTT.